These 2 T cell receptor beta chains came from one sample sequenced in a study of blood T cell repertoires in COVID-19. Generated by immunoSEQ multiplex PCR, the TCRdb table keeps only in-frame clones and is missing some. The table records about 330,000 clones, nearly 90% of them present only once. The sample consisted of PBMCs or T cells enriched from blood (not recorded which). The receptors stem from a young woman who had recovered from COVID-19.

The V gene is TRBV20-1, the J gene TRBJ2-7; the D gene is possibly TRBD1 (5 bases). This CDR3 has 16 amino acids. V was cut by 3 bases and J by 3 bases, with 21 bases left in between. Germline lookup yields CDR1 DFQATT and CDR2 SNEGSKA (reference sequence). The CDR3: CSASGSLGRTIYEQYF. The DNA for the CDR3 is TGCAGTGCTAGTGGGTCCCTGGGGCGGACAATCTACGAGCAGTACTTC.

This rearrangement joins TRBV3-1 (or the pseudogene TRBV3-2) to TRBJ1-2; no reliable D call. CDR1 LGHDT and CDR2 YNNKEL come from the germline V gene (reference sequence). There are 15 residues in the CDR3. The V and J ends lost 4 bases and 2 bases respectively, with 14 bases between them. CDR3 in DNA: TGTGCCAGCAGCCCCCAGGCGGGAACGAACTATGGCTACACCTTC. Amino acids: CASSPQAGTNYGYTF.